Each of the 18 T cell receptor beta chains below was sequenced from the same sample in a study of blood T cell repertoires in COVID-19. TCRdb's copy holds only in-frame clones and misses some; the assay was immunoSEQ multiplex PCR. This table holds 200,000 to 250,000 clones, around four fifths found once. Sequenced material: peripheral blood. These receptors were taken from a middle-aged man with active or convalescent COVID-19.

The chain uses TRBV19 and TRBJ1-1, with 9 bases fitting TRBD1. V was pared by 4 bases and J by 4 bases, with 4 bases of the junction left unmatched. Per the germline V gene, CDR1 is LNHDA and CDR2 is SQIVND (reference sequence). The CDR3 sequence is 14 residues long. Here the CDR3 reads CASSTTGGGTEAFF. The CDR3 coding sequence is TGTGCCAGTAGTACGACAGGGGGAGGCACTGAAGCTTTCTTT.

The chain employs TRBV5-1 and TRBJ2-3; the match to TRBD1 covers 10 bases. There are 14 residues in the CDR3. V was pared by 3 bases and J by 3 bases, with 1 base of the junction left unmatched. The germline gives CDR1 SGHRS, CDR2 YFSETQ. The CDR3 is CASSWDRGTDTQYF. CDR3 coding DNA: TGCGCCAGCAGCTGGGACAGGGGAACAGATACGCAGTATTTT.

V usage is TRBV5-1 and J usage is TRBJ2-5, with 11 bases matching TRBD2. Germline lookup yields CDR1 SGHRS and CDR2 YFSETQ. The CDR3 extends over 15 amino acids. Trimming removed 5 bases from V and 1 base from J; junction bases left unmatched: 4. DNA of the CDR3: TGCGCCAGCAGTCCTAGCGGGGGGCCCCAAGAGACCCAGTACTTC. This sequence encodes CASSPSGGPQETQYF.

The genes are TRBV18 and TRBJ1-4, with 7 bases aligning to TRBD1. V dropped 2 bases and J dropped 4; count of bases not matched to a gene: 13. CDR3 length: 18 residues. The germline V gene has CDR1 KGHSH and CDR2 LQKENI. CDR3 nucleotide sequence: TGTGCCAGCTCACCAACTTTGAGACAGGGAATCCGTAATGAAAAACTGTTTTTT. Translating gives CASSPTLRQGIRNEKLFF.

The chain joins TRBV5-1 to TRBJ1-2; TRBD1 is a possible D gene (5 bases). Germline CDR1 SGHRS, CDR2 YFSETQ. CDR3 size: 15 residues. The V end was cut by 0 bases, the J end by 0 bases, with 9 bases between. CDR3 loop: CASSLELGANYGYTF. CDR3 DNA: TGCGCCAGCAGCTTGGAGTTAGGGGCTAACTATGGCTACACCTTC.

The chain has TRBV11-3 and TRBJ1-6, with D possibly matching TRBD1 (5 bases). This CDR3 contains 14 residues. Between the trimmed V and J ends, which lost 6 bases and 7 bases, there was a span of 13 bases. CDR1 and CDR2 from the germline V gene are SGHNT and YENEEA. This chain's CDR3 is CASSSAGGNSPLHF. The CDR3 nucleotides read TGTGCCAGCAGTAGTGCTGGGGGGAATTCACCCCTCCACTTT.

The rearrangement joins TRBV7-9 to TRBJ2-7, with D perhaps matching TRBD2 (6 bases). CDR1 is SEHNR, CDR2 FQNEAQ, per germline (reference sequence). The CDR3 runs to 13 residues. The V end was cut by 5 bases, the J end by 3 bases, with 11 bases between. CDR3 sequence: CASSPGDGYEQYF. CDR3 nucleotide sequence: TGTGCCAGCAGCCCGGGGGACGGCTACGAGCAGTACTTC.

The chain couples TRBV10-3 to TRBJ2-7; 8 nucleotides align to TRBD1. Germline CDR1 and CDR2: ENHRY and SYGVKD. The junction had 13 bases not matched to a gene; V was cut back by 2 bases and J by 1 base. This CDR3 is 18 amino acids long. Here the CDR3 reads CAISENRAGGPTSYEQYF. The CDR3 DNA is TGTGCCATCAGTGAGAACCGGGCAGGGGGCCCTACTTCCTACGAGCAGTACTTC.

This chain joins TRBV3-1 (or the pseudogene TRBV3-2) and TRBJ1-5; TRBD1 agrees at 7 bases. CDR3 length: 17 residues. The germline V gene encodes CDR1 LGHDT and CDR2 YNNKEL (reference sequence). J gave up 2 bases and V 1 base, and 8 bases lay outside the gene matches. The DNA for the CDR3 is TGTGCCAGCAGCCAAGGGGGAGACAGGGCCGGCAATCAGCCCCAGCATTTT. Its translation is CASSQGGDRAGNQPQHF.

This clone was picked up many times. The V and J genes are TRBV10-2 and TRBJ1-2, with D possibly matching TRBD1 (6 bases). CDR1 is WSHSY and CDR2 is SAAADI in the germline V gene. V was pared by 0 bases and J by 7 bases, with 12 bases between. The CDR3 is 14 amino acids. CDR3 protein: CASSESIGTSGYTF. In DNA form, the CDR3 reads TGCGCCAGCAGTGAGTCGATAGGGACAAGTGGCTACACCTTC.

The chain employs TRBV27 and TRBJ2-1; TRBD2 matches 10 bases. Germline assignment: CDR1 MNHEY and CDR2 SMNVEV (reference sequence). V shed 4 bases, J shed 6 bases, and the junction held 6 bases outside the gene matches. The length of the CDR3 is 15 residues. The CDR3 DNA reads as TGTGCCAGCAGTTCTCTTAGCGGGGGGACCAATGAGCAGTTCTTC. This translates into CASSSLSGGTNEQFF.

The chain uses TRBV7-3 and TRBJ1-6; maybe TRBD1 (6 bases). Germline CDR1 reads SGHTA; CDR2 reads FQGTGA. V was clipped by 5 bases and J by 4 bases, with 12 bases between them. CDR3 size: 15 residues. The CDR3 protein is CASSKQGSYNSPLHF. In DNA form, the CDR3 reads TGTGCCAGCAGCAAACAGGGATCATATAATTCACCCCTCCACTTT.

The sample holds a few counts of this clone. The chain is built from TRBV27 and TRBJ1-6; D is uncertain. The CDR3 runs 17 residues. Germline CDR1 reads MNHEY; CDR2 reads SMNVEV (reference sequence). The V and J ends lost 4 bases and 8 bases respectively, with 21 bases between them. The CDR3 region has the DNA TGTGCCAGCAGTTCATCTCAGAGGCGTCTCACCGATTCACCCCTCCACTTT. Protein: CASSSSQRRLTDSPLHF.

This CDR3 reads CASRTSGDTGELFF. The DNA of the CDR3 is TGCGCCAGCAGAACCAGCGGAGACACCGGGGAGCTGTTTTTT. The genes are TRBV5-1 and TRBJ2-2, with D possibly being TRBD2 (5 bases). The V gene's germline CDR1 is SGHRS and CDR2 YFSETQ. V shed 5 bases and J shed 3 bases, with 11 bases lying between them. This CDR3 has 14 residues.

The V call is TRBV28, the J call TRBJ2-3, with a possible D match to TRBD1 (5 bases). The CDR3 is 13 residues long. Germline V lookup: CDR1 MDHEN, CDR2 SYDVKM. Between the trimmed V and J ends, which lost 4 bases and 0 bases, there was a span of 5 bases. The CDR3 nucleotides read TGTGCCAGCAGTTCAGGGAGCACAGATACGCAGTATTTT. It is translated as CASSSGSTDTQYF.

V usage is TRBV6-5 and J usage is TRBJ1-1; 7 nucleotides match TRBD1. Germline V lookup: CDR1 MNHEY, CDR2 SVGAGI. J was trimmed by 4 bases and V by 7 bases; bases with no gene match: 6. The CDR3 runs to 13 residues. The CDR3 DNA sequence: TGTGCCAGCAATCAGGGGGAGGCCACTGAAGCTTTCTTT. Translated, it gives CASNQGEATEAFF.

CDR3 amino acids: CASSHDGGNQPQHF. The CDR3 DNA reads TGTGCCAGCAGCCACGACGGAGGCAATCAGCCCCAGCATTTT. V usage is TRBV6-5 and J usage is TRBJ1-5; D gene ambiguous. Germline V gene lookup returns CDR1 MNHEY and CDR2 SVGAGI. There are 14 residues in the CDR3. The ends were cut back, 6 bases at V and 2 bases at J, with 11 bases in the middle.

This clone was found once. Written as DNA, the CDR3 is TGTGCCAGCAGCGGGAGTCCCTCATATGAGCAGTTCTTC. This encodes CASSGSPSYEQFF. This chain links TRBV5-6 with TRBJ2-1; D might be TRBD2 (5 bases). There are 13 residues in the CDR3. Trimming left V 4 bases short and J 8 bases short, with 13 bases between. The germline gives CDR1 SGHDT, CDR2 YYEEEE.